Following are 13 T cell receptor beta chains from one sample sequenced in a study of CD8+ T cells in alopecia areata. Once RNA had been extracted, it was reverse transcribed into cDNA to act as the sequencing template. Sequencing used immunoSEQ multiplex PCR; TCRdb keeps in-frame clones, though not all of them. Of 150,000 to 200,000 clones listed, around 60% are singletons. Here the sequenced sample was CD4+ T cells sorted from blood, taken at week 0. The receptors come from a human donor with alopecia areata.

The chain uses TRBV25-1 and TRBJ1-2, with TRBD1 matching over 7 bases. V gave up 7 bases and J gave up 8 bases; unmatched junction bases: 16. Germline V CDR1 and CDR2: MGHDK, SYGVNS. CDR3 size: 15 residues. The CDR3, as DNA: TGTGCCAGCACTGCTACCGGGACAGCCATTCCAGGCTACACCTTC. It specifies CASTATGTAIPGYTF.

This CDR3 is CASSPPAQAEETQYF. The CDR3 region has the DNA TGTGCCAGCTCACCACCGGCGCAGGCCGAAGAGACCCAGTACTTC. The V and J genes are TRBV18 and TRBJ2-5; no clear D gene. Trimming took off 0 bases at V and 3 bases at J, with 11 bases between the two ends. Germline CDR1 and CDR2: KGHSH and LQKENI. This CDR3 has 15 amino acids.

The CDR3 loop is CAWSGRGLLGGNNQPQHF. The DNA for the CDR3 is TGTGCCTGGAGCGGGCGAGGGCTCTTAGGGGGAAACAATCAGCCCCAGCATTTT. V usage is TRBV30 and J usage is TRBJ1-5, with D perhaps TRBD1 (6 bases). Germline V gives CDR1 GTSNPN, CDR2 SVGIG (reference sequence). This CDR3 contains 18 residues. Trimming removed 3 bases from V and 3 bases from J, with 24 bases in between.

This clone was counted a single time. This chain links TRBV9 with TRBJ1-1; D may be TRBD1 (5 bases). The CDR3 length is 16 residues. The germline V gene has CDR1 SGDLS and CDR2 YYNGEE. V was cut by 0 bases and J by 1 base, with 13 bases left in between. The CDR3 bases are TGTGCCAGCAGCGTAGCCGACAGTCCCCCGAACACTGAAGCTTTCTTT. Residues: CASSVADSPPNTEAFF. Full variable domain (outside the CDR3, taken from reference TRBV9 and TRBJ1-1): DSGVTQTPKHLITATGQRVTLRCSPRSGDLSVYWYQQSLDQGLQFLIQYYNGEERAKGNILERFSAQQFPDLHSELNLSSLELGDSALYFCASSVADSPPNTEAFFGQGTRLTVV.

The chain recombines TRBV4-2 with TRBJ2-7; D is perhaps TRBD1 (5 bases). The CDR3 is 14 amino acids. Germline CDR1 and CDR2: LGHNA and YNFKEQ. V lost 2 bases and J lost 2, with 10 bases in between. Here the CDR3 DNA reads TGTGCCAGCAGCCAACAAACAGGACCCTACGAGCAGTACTTC. It yields the protein CASSQQTGPYEQYF.

This rearrangement joins TRBV6-5 to TRBJ1-1, with a weak D call TRBD1 (5 bases). The V gene's germline CDR1 is MNHEY and CDR2 SVGAGI. V lost 6 bases, J lost 10 bases, and 15 bases lay in between. The CDR3 sequence is 12 residues long. The DNA for the CDR3 is TGTGCCAGCAGCTTAGCTAGGGGTGGAGCTTTCTTT. Its protein product is CASSLARGGAFF.

The rearrangement links TRBV20-1 to TRBJ1-3; D is undetermined. Germline V gene sequence: CDR1 DFQATT, CDR2 SNEGSKA (reference sequence). V gave up 6 bases and J gave up 2 bases, with 5 bases separating them. The CDR3 loop spans 11 amino acids. The DNA of the CDR3 is TGCAGTGCATTTACTGGAAACACCATATATTTT. It is translated as CSAFTGNTIYF.

This clone has a handful of counts. This chain connects TRBV18 to TRBJ1-4; TRBD1 matches at 7 bases. The CDR3 consists of 13 residues. J lost 8 bases, V lost 3 bases, and 3 bases had no gene match. Germline V gene lookup returns CDR1 KGHSH and CDR2 LQKENI. CDR3 protein: CASSPGTDEKLFF. The CDR3 bases are TGTGCCAGCTCACCCGGGACAGACGAAAAACTGTTTTTT.

The chain has TRBV5-1 and TRBJ2-2; 7 bases agree with TRBD2. Germline CDR1 reads SGHRS; CDR2 reads YFSETQ. The CDR3 totals 18 residues. V gave up 4 bases and J gave up 0 bases; unmatched junction bases: 12. CDR3 DNA: TGCGCCAGCAGCAGAAAGGGGCTAGCGGCATCGAACACCGGGGAGCTGTTTTTT. Amino acids: CASSRKGLAASNTGELFF.

The DNA of the CDR3 is TGTGCCAGCAGTCTACTCTACAATGAGCAGTTCTTC. Amino acids: CASSLLYNEQFF. The chain has TRBV28 and TRBJ2-1; D uncertain. Trimming shortened V by 5 bases and J by 3 bases, and 5 bases separated the two germline ends. The CDR3 covers 12 residues. In germline, CDR1 is MDHEN, CDR2 SYDVKM.

The rearrangement links TRBV6-5 to TRBJ2-5; D gene ambiguous. Germline V lookup: CDR1 MNHEY, CDR2 SVGAGI. Trimming removed 8 bases at V and 0 bases at J, with 4 bases between. The CDR3 consists of 11 residues. The CDR3 DNA sequence: TGTGCCAGCGGGTACCAAGAGACCCAGTACTTC. Protein: CASGYQETQYF.

The chain carries TRBV29-1 and TRBJ2-1, with D possibly being TRBD1 or TRBD2 (5 bases each). CDR3 length: 15 residues. V was clipped by 6 bases and J by 0 bases, with 15 bases between them. Germline values: CDR1 SQVTM, CDR2 ANQGSEA. In nucleotides, the CDR3 is TGCAGCGTGGTCAGGGACCCGAGCTCCTACAATGAGCAGTTCTTC. This gives the protein CSVVRDPSSYNEQFF.

The gene calls are TRBV29-1 and TRBJ1-4; maybe TRBD1 (5 bases). CDR1 is SQVTM, CDR2 ANQGSEA, per germline. The CDR3 consists of 15 residues. Trimming took 5 bases from V and 5 from J, leaving 18 bases between them. CDR3 sequence reads: CSVQGTGGDNEKLFF. In DNA form, the CDR3 reads TGCAGCGTTCAAGGCACAGGCGGCGACAATGAAAAACTGTTTTTT.